Reported below is one T cell receptor (beta chain). This clone was seen a single time. There is no known antigen for this receptor. There are no base qualities to consult, and no much larger clone falls within one base. The data were obtained in a study of shared clonotypes between healthy human individuals (dated by TCRdb to 2019 to 2021). About the investigation overall: The cohort comprised a couple of women and a few men aged 18 to 49 years. For each donor, CD4 naive and CD4 memory were each run on three plates, CD8 naive on two plates, and CD8 memory on one plate. To increase sequencing depth and limit assay-specific biases, TCR repertoire library preparation and sequencing were carried out by different laboratories using diverse techniques. To estimate repertoire size and how much clonotypes are shared between individuals, the study performed deep sequencing of blood TCR repertoires from roughly five healthy adults. Between about 0.85 and 8.9 billion PBMCs per donor were obtained by leukapheresis.

Broad study findings and their caveats: Pairwise subsampling indicated that sequencing depth was expected to affect the degree of clonotype sharing among donors. When a handful of donors were compared, the shared fraction of clonotypes was 5% to 6.5% for naive CD4, approximately 3.3% for naive CD8, about 2.5% for memory CD4, and 0.4% for memory CD8. Sampling was restricted to blood, and TCR repertoires in tissues likely differ from the TCR repertoires found in blood. Compared with non-shared clonotypes, the clonotypes found in all four sorted-subset donors had higher generation probabilities. Because the study included a small number of donors, the genetic and exposure-history diversity represented was limited. Rarefaction of sorted-subset datasets indicated incomplete sequencing despite the large sequencing depth. Naive subsets generally had larger estimated clonotype richness than memory subsets.

TCR CDR3 regions were amplified from genomic DNA by multiplex PCR using the deep immunoSEQ assay. For each cell subset, the extracted genomic DNA was distributed evenly across all wells of several immunoSEQ 96-well plates, and each plate served as one replicate. For sorted subsets, approximately 210 ng genomic DNA, equal to 30,000 to 35,000 T cell genomes, was loaded into each replicate PCR. Purified libraries were measured with a Qubit 3.0 fluorometer, size-checked on a Bioanalyzer 2100, and measured again with the KAPA Library Quantification kit. Every immunoSEQ 96-well plate was sequenced on a dedicated single-read 150-cycle Illumina NextSeq 550 flow cell. In the source study's methods: Because the immunoSEQ output included only junctional sequences and no quality scores, the filtering could not be the same as the filtering used for full-length reads. Sequences were annotated with PyIR, a Python wrapper for IgBLAST v1.9, using IMGT germline references to assign V/J genes and CDR3. Reads were filtered out if the reads had weak V/J assignments (E-value above 1e-6), no CDR3, stop codons, out-of-frame junctions, or ambiguous translated residues. A V3J clonotype was defined by an identical inferred V gene, J gene, and CDR3 amino acid sequence. Percentage overlap between repertoires was calculated by dividing the number of shared unique clonotypes by the size of the smaller repertoire. Three approaches were used to assess repertoire richness: RTK rarefaction, the Chao1 estimator, and Recon v2.1 estimates of unobserved clonotypes. Generation probabilities were computed with OLGA for all TCRbeta clonotypes obtained by the gDNA method from a few donors. TCRdb holds this immuneACCESS table with in-frame rearrangements only. Some clones are missing; in checked studies, unresolved V genes explain under half, and the rest has no known cause. V, J and clone size reflect that table, while D and trimming were determined from the DNA. The sample has millions of clones on record, more than 80% of them singletons. Of the sample, 0.39% is held by the ten largest clones.

The donors were healthy, HIV-negative adults who had no recently reported acute infections or vaccinations. Only Caucasian adults living in Nashville, Tennessee, USA were represented among the donors. CD4+ T cells were enriched by magnetic negative selection; naive cells were then positively selected on CD45RA, and the negative fraction formed the memory subset. Blood was obtained by leukapheresis, after which PBMCs were separated by Ficoll-Histopaque density gradient centrifugation and cryopreserved in liquid nitrogen vapor phase. Analytical flow cytometry was used to check the purity and quantity of every magnetically sorted T cell population. Genomic DNA was isolated from every sorted fraction and measured by UV absorbance on a Nanodrop 2000c. Taken from cysteine to phenylalanine, the CDR3 has 15 residues. The only DNA kept is the CDR3, 45 bases in frame from the first base. From a lookup of the germline V gene, CDR1 and CDR2 are SGDLS and YYNGEE. V and J are truncated by 0 bases and 4 bases respectively, leaving an intervening sequence of 13 bases.

The chain joins TRBV9 to TRBJ1-1; the D region possibly corresponds to TRBD1 (5 bases align). The receptor was isolated from a man between 18 and 29 years old in good health. Some clones in this sample may be carry-over from other donors' samples. The sample comprised naive CD4+ T cells from PBMCs. The cell subset or site label on this specimen signifies: CD45RA+ positively selected. CDR3 region: CASSVEVGEFTEAFF. The DNA sequence is given as TGTGCCAGCAGCGTAGAAGTGGGGGAGTTCACTGAAGCTTTCTTT.